Listed below are T cell receptor beta chains from one sample, sequenced in a study of T-cell reconstitution after alpha-beta-depleted transplantation in children. Using its own MiXCR run on the PCR reads, TCRdb lists one record per CDR3 protein. Counted here are fewer than 400,000 distinct CDR3 sequences, around 21% occurring once; the ten biggest clones make up 3.5% to 4%. Sample: PBMCs from the stem cell graft donor, taken from the stem cell graft. The receptors stem from a human donor who donated a stem cell graft to a child with acute myeloid leukemia. Both conserved end residues are part of each CDR3. The D gene is left open where the match is weak. Clone size, where shown, is once, few, many, or a class for clones that have expanded.

>-|TRBV6-7|-|TRBJ2-7
TGTGCCAGCAGTTACGGGACGGCAAGCTCCTACGAGCAGTACTTC
CASSYGTASSYEQYF
>-|TRBV3-1|few|TRBJ2-7
TGTGCCAGCAGCTACCGGCAGGGGGGATACGAGCAGTACTTC
CASSYRQGGYEQYF
>TRBD2|TRBV20-1|few|TRBJ2-1
TGCAGTGCCCTAGGACTAGCGGGAGGGTATGGCTACAATGAGCAGTTCTTC
CSALGLAGGYGYNEQFF
>TRBD1|TRBV25-1|many|TRBJ2-1
TGTGCCAGCAGCAGGAATCTTAGAAACAGGGGCATATCGGGTGAGCAGTTCTTC
CASSRNLRNRGISGEQFF
>-|TRBV30|-|TRBJ1-2
TGTGCCTGGAGTGTGAGGCAGGGGCTCGGTGGCTACACCTTC
CAWSVRQGLGGYTF
>TRBD1|TRBV4-1|-|TRBJ2-7
TGCGCCAGCAGCGCATCCGGGACAGGGGACTCCTACGAGCAGTACTTC
CASSASGTGDSYEQYF
>-|TRBV10-2|-|TRBJ2-2
TGCGCCAGCAGACCCAGGGCACTGGGGGAGCTGTTTTTT
CASRPRALGELFF
>TRBD2|TRBV6-5|-|TRBJ2-2
TGTGCCAGCAGTTACGTGACTAGCGGATACACCGGGGAGCTGTTTTTT
CASSYVTSGYTGELFF
>-|TRBV12-3/TRBV12-4|-|TRBJ2-5
TGTGCCAGCAGTTTACAAGCCGGACAGCCGAGGGGGACCCAGTACTTC
CASSLQAGQPRGTQYF
>-|TRBV20-1|-|TRBJ2-7
TGCAGTGCTAGAGACGCGGCGGGGGCCTCCTACGAGCAGTACTTC
CSARDAAGASYEQYF
>TRBD2|TRBV20-1|-|TRBJ2-7
TGCAGTGCTCGACTAGCGGGAGGCCCCTTGGACGAGCAGTACTTC
CSARLAGGPLDEQYF
>TRBD1|TRBV20-1|-|TRBJ1-1
TGCAGTGCAGGGACAGGGGGCATCACTGAAGCTTTCTTT
CSAGTGGITEAFF
>-|TRBV7-3|few|TRBJ1-2
TGTGCCAGCAGCCCCACCCCCGGGACTTTCGAGTATGGCTACACCTTC
CASSPTPGTFEYGYTF
>-|TRBV29-1|-|TRBJ1-2
TGCAGCGTTGAAGGCGGGCAGGGAATAGACTATGGCTACACCTTC
CSVEGGQGIDYGYTF
>TRBD2|TRBV2|-|TRBJ2-1
TGTGCCAGCAGTGGGGGGACTAGCGGGATAAAGCACAATGAGCAGTTCTTC
CASSGGTSGIKHNEQFF
>-|TRBV20-1|many|TRBJ2-1
TGCAGTGCTAGAGACCCCTCCGGGCTAGGGCACAATGAGCAGTTCTTC
CSARDPSGLGHNEQFF
>-|TRBV29-1|-|TRBJ1-2
TGCAGCGTTGAATCTCTCGAAAACTATGGCTACACCTTC
CSVESLENYGYTF
>-|TRBV24-1|few|TRBJ1-5
TGTGCCACCAGTGATCCTCCTACTCCGGGAGCGAGCAATCAGCCCCAGCATTTT
CATSDPPTPGASNQPQHF
>-|TRBV5-1|-|TRBJ2-7
TGCGCCAGCAGCTTGGCCGTTGGGGGCGAGCAGTACTTC
CASSLAVGGEQYF
>-|TRBV5-6|-|TRBJ2-7
TGTGCCAGCAGCTTGCCCGGGACAACACTCGAGCAGTACTTC
CASSLPGTTLEQYF
>-|TRBV29-1|-|TRBJ2-7
TGCAGCGTTGAGACAGGACCGTACTACGAGCAGTACTTC
CSVETGPYYEQYF
>-|TRBV27|many|TRBJ1-4
TGTGCCAGCAGTCGGGGACAACCGATTGAAAAACTGTTTTTT
CASSRGQPIEKLFF
>-|TRBV7-9|-|TRBJ2-1
TGTGCCAGCAGCCTCTTGGGGCAGAGCTCCTACAATGAGCAGTTCTTC
CASSLLGQSSYNEQFF
>-|TRBV5-1|few|TRBJ2-7
TGCGCCAGCAAGATGACCGAGAGCTCCTACGAGCAGTACTTC
CASKMTESSYEQYF
>-|TRBV5-6|-|TRBJ2-7
TGTGCCAGCAGCTTTTCCAGAACCCTCGAGCAGTACTTC
CASSFSRTLEQYF
>-|TRBV29-1|many|TRBJ2-7
TGCAGCGTTGAAATTTCTGGGGAGCCCTACGAGCAGTACTTC
CSVEISGEPYEQYF
>TRBD1|TRBV29-1|many|TRBJ2-7
TGCAGCGTTGGGATTTCAGGGGGTGGATCCTACGAGCAGTACTTC
CSVGISGGGSYEQYF
>TRBD1|TRBV5-1|-|TRBJ2-2
TGCGCCAGCAGCTTGGGACAGGGTCTGAGCACCGGGGAGCTGTTTTTT
CASSLGQGLSTGELFF
>-|TRBV12-3/TRBV12-4|few|TRBJ2-7
TGTGCCAGCAGTTTAATGTCCACACACTACGAGCAGTACTTC
CASSLMSTHYEQYF
>TRBD2|TRBV20-1|few|TRBJ2-3
TGCAGTGCCCCGACTAGCGGGAGGCGGAACACAGATACGCAGTATTTT
CSAPTSGRRNTDTQYF
>TRBD2|TRBV20-1|few|TRBJ2-7
TGCAGTCACCTCTCCGGGACTACCTACGAGCAGTACTTC
CSHLSGTTYEQYF
>TRBD1|TRBV12-3/TRBV12-4|many|TRBJ2-7
TGTGCCAGCAGTTCCGCCGACAGGGCCAACGAGCAGTACTTC
CASSSADRANEQYF
>-|TRBV20-1|-|TRBJ1-6
TGCAGTGCCAGCTTGACAGGCCAGGATTCACCCCTCCACTTT
CSASLTGQDSPLHF
>-|TRBV27|many|TRBJ2-1
TGTGCCAGTGGCACTTCTACCTACAATGAGCAGTTCTTC
CASGTSTYNEQFF
>TRBD2|TRBV5-1|few|TRBJ2-1
TGCGCCAGCAGTCGCGAGCCGCCGGGAGGCGGATACAATGAGCAGTTCTTC
CASSREPPGGGYNEQFF
>-|TRBV27|many|TRBJ2-1
TGTGCCAGCAAGCAGGCTAGTGAGGGCAATGAGCAGTTCTTC
CASKQASEGNEQFF
>TRBD2|TRBV20-1|few|TRBJ2-7
TGCAGTGCTCAGACTAGCGGGAGGGTCTACGAGCAGTACTTC
CSAQTSGRVYEQYF
>-|TRBV24-1|few|TRBJ2-5
TGTGCCACCAGCGGGGGAGGAGGAGAGACCCAGTACTTC
CATSGGGGETQYF
>TRBD2|TRBV12-3/TRBV12-4|-|TRBJ2-7
TGTGCCAGCAGTTCGAGGGCTAGCGGGGTCTACGAGCAGTACTTC
CASSSRASGVYEQYF
>TRBD1|TRBV12-3/TRBV12-4|-|TRBJ1-2
TGTGCCAGCAGTCAGGACAGGACCTATGGCTACACCTTC
CASSQDRTYGYTF
>TRBD2|TRBV20-1|few|TRBJ2-1
TGCAGTGCATATAGCGGGAGGGCCGGGTACAATGAGCAGTTCTTC
CSAYSGRAGYNEQFF
>-|TRBV13|-|TRBJ2-7
TGTGCCAGCAGCTTAGGTAGGGGGCTAGCGGCACGTCCGGACTTC
CASSLGRGLAARPDF
>TRBD1|TRBV6-5|-|TRBJ1-2
TGTGCCAGCAGTTACTTGGCCAAGGGGGCCTATGGCTACACCTTC
CASSYLAKGAYGYTF
>TRBD1|TRBV20-1|many|TRBJ2-7
TGCAGTGCTGATGCCGGGACAGAATACTACGAGCAGTACTTC
CSADAGTEYYEQYF
>TRBD2|TRBV12-3/TRBV12-4|-|TRBJ2-1
TGTGCCAGCAGTTTCAGGCTAGCGGGAGAAAGGTGGCAGTTCTTC
CASSFRLAGERWQFF